The 24 T cell receptor beta chains listed next were all sequenced from one sample in a study of T cell responses to AZD1222 COVID-19 vaccine. The repertoire was sequenced with immunoSEQ multiplex PCR; TCRdb's copy has only in-frame clones and lacks some. This sample has roughly 150,000 clones, with around 87% found just once. Sequencing was performed on peripheral blood, taken 28 days after the second AZD1222 dose. The receptors stem from an adult who received the AZD1222 COVID-19 vaccine.

The chain employs TRBV7-9 and TRBJ1-2; no clear D gene. The V gene lost 1 base and the J gene lost 0 bases, with 12 bases spanning the gap. The CDR3 length is 16 residues. CDR1 and CDR2 (germline): SEHNR, FQNEAQ (reference sequence). The chain's CDR3 is CASSLGARHTNYGYTF. The DNA of the CDR3 is TGTGCCAGCAGCTTAGGGGCCCGACATACTAACTATGGCTACACCTTC. The variable domain in full, completed from reference TRBV7-9 and TRBJ1-2, reads DTGVSQNPRHKITKRGQNVTFRCDPISEHNRLYWYRQTLGQGPEFLTYFQNEAQLEKSRLLSDRFSAERPKGSFSTLEIQRTEQGDSAMYLCASSLGARHTNYGYTFGSGTRLTVV.

This chain joins TRBV13 and TRBJ2-3, with D possibly matching TRBD2 (5 bases). The V end lost 6 bases, the J end lost 5 bases, and 18 bases lay between the germline ends. The CDR3 totals 15 residues. The germline CDR1 and CDR2 sequences are PRHDT and FYEKMQ (reference sequence). Written as DNA, the CDR3 is TGTGCCAGCAGTACAAGGACTGGATCCGGAGATACGCAGTATTTT. Translating it yields CASSTRTGSGDTQYF.

In this sample, this clone turned up once. The chain uses TRBV5-1 and TRBJ2-5, with D unclear. The CDR3 is 13 residues long. V gave up 0 bases and J gave up 1 base, with 4 bases separating them. The germline V gene has CDR1 SGHRS and CDR2 YFSETQ. Written as DNA, the CDR3 is TGCGCCAGCAGCTTGGGAGGCCAAGAGACCCAGTACTTC. Its translation is CASSLGGQETQYF.

This chain joins TRBV27 and TRBJ2-3, with 13 bases lining up with TRBD2. Germline trimming cut 6 bases from V and 0 bases from J; bases unmatched to any gene: 3. The germline V gene encodes CDR1 MNHEY and CDR2 SMNVEV (reference sequence). The CDR3 extends over 16 amino acids. DNA of the CDR3: TGTGCCAGCAGGCGGACTAGCGGGAGAAGCACAGATACGCAGTATTTT. Its translation: CASRRTSGRSTDTQYF.

The gene calls are TRBV28 and TRBJ2-2, with a weak D call TRBD2 (6 bases). Deletions cut 6 bases from V and 1 base from J, with 9 bases between. Per germline, CDR1 MDHEN and CDR2 SYDVKM. This CDR3 region has 14 residues. The DNA for the CDR3 is TGTGCCAGCAGGTGGGACTGGAACACCGGGGAGCTGTTTTTT. Translating it yields CASRWDWNTGELFF.

This clone has a handful of counts. J is TRBJ2-3 and V is TRBV27; 14 nucleotides line up with TRBD2. The CDR3 has 17 residues. The junction had 7 bases not matched to a gene; V was cut back by 3 bases and J by 5 bases. The germline V gene has CDR1 MNHEY and CDR2 SMNVEV (reference sequence). CDR3 in amino acids: CASSFGTSGSGVDTQYF. In DNA form, the CDR3 reads TGTGCCAGCAGTTTTGGGACTAGCGGGAGTGGAGTAGATACGCAGTATTTT.

The chain links TRBV9 to TRBJ1-1; no clear D gene. V shed 2 bases and J shed 4 bases, with 9 bases lying between them. The CDR3 runs to 13 residues. CDR1 and CDR2 (germline): SGDLS, YYNGEE. The CDR3 coding sequence is TGTGCCAGCAGCGTCCATGAGGGCACTGAAGCTTTCTTT. Translated, it gives CASSVHEGTEAFF.

V is TRBV28 and J is TRBJ2-7; TRBD1 agrees at 8 bases. The CDR3 loop spans 14 amino acids. V shed 3 bases, J shed 5 bases, and the junction held 6 bases outside the gene matches. Germline assignment: CDR1 MDHEN and CDR2 SYDVKM. The CDR3 protein is CASSFGTGEHEQYF. CDR3 nucleotides: TGTGCCAGCAGTTTTGGGACAGGAGAACACGAGCAGTACTTC.

The chain recombines TRBV5-4 with TRBJ2-3, with D possibly being TRBD2 (6 bases). V was cut by 3 bases and J by 0 bases, with 8 bases left in between. This CDR3 spans 14 amino acids. Germline CDR1 and CDR2: SGHNT and YYREEE (reference sequence). Here the CDR3 reads CASSSRGSTDTQYF. Here the CDR3 DNA reads TGTGCCAGCAGCTCCCGGGGGAGCACAGATACGCAGTATTTT. Drawing the rest from reference TRBV5-4 and TRBJ2-3, the complete variable domain is ETGVTQSPTHLIKTRGQQVTLRCSSQSGHNTVSWYQQALGQGPQFIFQYYREEENGRGNFPPRFSGLQFPNYSSELNVNALELDDSALYLCASSSRGSTDTQYFGPGTRLTVL.

V usage is TRBV5-4 and J usage is TRBJ1-6, with D hard to call. The ends were cut back, 0 bases at V and 9 bases at J, with 16 bases in the middle. From germline, CDR1 is SGHNT and CDR2 YYREEE (reference sequence). The length of the CDR3 is 16 residues. Here the CDR3 DNA reads TGTGCCAGCAGCTTGGGGGCAGGCACCGTGGGTTCACCCCTCCACTTT. Protein product: CASSLGAGTVGSPLHF.

Here the CDR3 reads CASSWGRGDTEAFF. The CDR3 DNA sequence: TGTGCCAGCAGCTGGGGACGGGGGGACACTGAAGCTTTCTTT. The chain is built from TRBV5-4 and TRBJ1-1, with D possibly TRBD1 on 5 matching bases. The CDR3 covers 14 residues. Germline V gene sequence: CDR1 SGHNT, CDR2 YYREEE (reference sequence). V lost 3 bases, J lost 3 bases, and 12 bases lay in between.

This sequence joins TRBV27 and TRBJ2-5, with D possibly TRBD1 on 5 matching bases. Per germline, CDR1 MNHEY and CDR2 SMNVEV (reference sequence). Trimming removed 3 bases at V and 4 bases at J, with 9 bases between. This CDR3 comprises 13 residues. The CDR3 loop is CASSLVGRETQYF. Here the CDR3 DNA reads TGTGCCAGCAGTTTGGTGGGGCGAGAGACCCAGTACTTC.

The chain joins TRBV9 to TRBJ2-2; 7 nucleotides line up with TRBD2. This CDR3 region has 14 residues. The V segment lost 3 bases and the J segment 5 bases; nucleotides outside the gene matches: 4. The germline V gene encodes CDR1 SGDLS and CDR2 YYNGEE. CDR3 nucleotide sequence: TGTGCCAGCAGCGCCGAGGGAGGGACCGGGGAGCTGTTTTTT. Its protein is CASSAEGGTGELFF.

The genes are TRBV24-1 and TRBJ2-1; 11 bases map to TRBD2. The CDR3 length is 16 residues. V gave up 4 bases and J gave up 5 bases; unmatched junction bases: 6. Looked up from germline, CDR1 is KGHDR and CDR2 is SFDVKD. This CDR3 is CATSEPTSGNNNEQFF. The CDR3 DNA is TGTGCCACCAGTGAACCGACTAGCGGGAATAACAATGAGCAGTTCTTC.

J is TRBJ2-7 and V is TRBV28, with unresolved D. Trimming left V 6 bases short and J 0 bases short, with 12 bases between. The CDR3 is 14 amino acids. Germline CDR1 reads MDHEN; CDR2 reads SYDVKM. The CDR3 sequence is CASSLDVSSYEQYF. As DNA, the CDR3 is TGTGCCAGCAGCTTAGACGTAAGCTCCTACGAGCAGTACTTC.

This chain links TRBV2 with TRBJ1-4, with D perhaps TRBD1 (6 bases). Trimming stripped 5 bases from V and 7 bases from J, with 17 bases between. There are 15 residues in the CDR3. Per the germline V gene, CDR1 is SNHLY and CDR2 is FYNNEI. The CDR3: CASSPEQGRSEKLFF. The CDR3 DNA follows: TGTGCCAGCAGTCCCGAACAGGGTCGGAGTGAAAAACTGTTTTTT. The full variable domain, with the rest looked up from reference TRBV2 and TRBJ1-4, is EPEVTQTPSHQVTQMGQEVILRCVPISNHLYFYWYRQILGQKVEFLVSFYNNEISEKSEIFDDQFSVERPDGSNFTLKIRSTKLEDSAMYFCASSPEQGRSEKLFFGSGTQLSVL.

This clone has just a few counts. The V call is TRBV18, the J call TRBJ1-2; no clear D. The CDR3 is made up of 15 amino acids. V was shortened by 5 bases and J by 1 base, with 14 bases between the two germline ends. In germline, CDR1 is KGHSH, CDR2 LQKENI. The DNA of the CDR3 is TGTGCCAGCTCATTGACCATGGAGAATAACTATGGCTACACCTTC. Encoded protein: CASSLTMENNYGYTF.

This clone was observed a handful of times. This chain links TRBV20-1 with TRBJ2-1; D is unresolved. From germline, CDR1 is DFQATT and CDR2 SNEGSKA (reference sequence). This CDR3 region has 11 residues. Trimming left V 2 bases short and J 7 bases short, with 6 bases between. DNA of the CDR3: TGCAGTGCTAGAACGCTTAATGAGCAGTTCTTC. Protein sequence: CSARTLNEQFF.

This chain uses TRBV30 with TRBJ1-1; D is uncertain. The V end was cut by 4 bases, the J end by 5 bases, with 11 bases between. The CDR3 contains 12 residues. CDR1 is GTSNPN and CDR2 is SVGIG in the germline V gene (reference sequence). CDR3 residues: CAWNDRVTEAFF. The DNA for the CDR3 is TGTGCCTGGAACGATAGAGTGACTGAAGCTTTCTTT.

The chain employs TRBV19 and TRBJ2-1; 12 positions match TRBD2. The CDR3 consists of 15 residues. Germline trimming cut 7 bases from V and 9 bases from J; bases unmatched to any gene: 10. CDR1 is LNHDA and CDR2 is SQIVND in the germline V gene (reference sequence). The CDR3 region is CASTGASGRAAEQFF. CDR3 nucleotide sequence: TGTGCCAGTACGGGGGCTAGCGGGAGGGCCGCTGAGCAGTTCTTC.

The chain links TRBV19 to TRBJ1-2; D ambiguous. Trimming removed 5 bases from V and 8 bases from J, with 15 bases in between. Germline values: CDR1 LNHDA, CDR2 SQIVND (reference sequence). This CDR3 region has 13 residues. The CDR3 sequence is CASSSRTAGGYTF. CDR3 sequence (DNA): TGTGCCAGTAGTTCGCGGACTGCGGGGGGCTACACCTTC. Complete variable domain (other parts from reference TRBV19 and TRBJ1-2): DGGITQSPKYLFRKEGQNVTLSCEQNLNHDAMYWYRQDPGQGLRLIYYSQIVNDFQKGDIAEGYSVSREKKESFPLTVTSAQKNPTAFYLCASSSRTAGGYTFGSGTRLTVV.

V is TRBV11-2 and J is TRBJ2-6; D gene ambiguous. This CDR3 region has 12 residues. V lost 5 bases, J lost 4 bases, and 3 bases lay in between. The germline gives CDR1 SGHAT, CDR2 FQNNGV. CDR3 bases: TGTGCCAGCAGCCACGGGGCCAACGTCCTGACTTTC. Its translation: CASSHGANVLTF.

This clone appeared a single time. The CDR3 region is CASLDRGGTGELFF. The CDR3, as DNA: TGTGCCAGCCTAGACAGGGGTGGCACCGGGGAGCTGTTTTTT. This chain links TRBV27 with TRBJ2-2, with TRBD1 matching 8 bases. This CDR3 comprises 14 residues. Germline CDR1 and CDR2: MNHEY and SMNVEV (reference sequence). V gave up 8 bases and J gave up 4 bases; unmatched junction bases: 6.

This sequence joins TRBV5-1 and TRBJ1-6; TRBD1 aligns across 7 bases. Germline V lookup: CDR1 SGHRS, CDR2 YFSETQ. This CDR3 comprises 16 residues. The J segment lost 6 bases and the V segment lost 0 bases, leaving 6 bases of the junction unmatched. The CDR3 reads CASSLAGSGGNSPLHF. The CDR3 nucleotides read TGCGCCAGCAGCTTGGCCGGGTCAGGGGGTAATTCACCCCTCCACTTT.